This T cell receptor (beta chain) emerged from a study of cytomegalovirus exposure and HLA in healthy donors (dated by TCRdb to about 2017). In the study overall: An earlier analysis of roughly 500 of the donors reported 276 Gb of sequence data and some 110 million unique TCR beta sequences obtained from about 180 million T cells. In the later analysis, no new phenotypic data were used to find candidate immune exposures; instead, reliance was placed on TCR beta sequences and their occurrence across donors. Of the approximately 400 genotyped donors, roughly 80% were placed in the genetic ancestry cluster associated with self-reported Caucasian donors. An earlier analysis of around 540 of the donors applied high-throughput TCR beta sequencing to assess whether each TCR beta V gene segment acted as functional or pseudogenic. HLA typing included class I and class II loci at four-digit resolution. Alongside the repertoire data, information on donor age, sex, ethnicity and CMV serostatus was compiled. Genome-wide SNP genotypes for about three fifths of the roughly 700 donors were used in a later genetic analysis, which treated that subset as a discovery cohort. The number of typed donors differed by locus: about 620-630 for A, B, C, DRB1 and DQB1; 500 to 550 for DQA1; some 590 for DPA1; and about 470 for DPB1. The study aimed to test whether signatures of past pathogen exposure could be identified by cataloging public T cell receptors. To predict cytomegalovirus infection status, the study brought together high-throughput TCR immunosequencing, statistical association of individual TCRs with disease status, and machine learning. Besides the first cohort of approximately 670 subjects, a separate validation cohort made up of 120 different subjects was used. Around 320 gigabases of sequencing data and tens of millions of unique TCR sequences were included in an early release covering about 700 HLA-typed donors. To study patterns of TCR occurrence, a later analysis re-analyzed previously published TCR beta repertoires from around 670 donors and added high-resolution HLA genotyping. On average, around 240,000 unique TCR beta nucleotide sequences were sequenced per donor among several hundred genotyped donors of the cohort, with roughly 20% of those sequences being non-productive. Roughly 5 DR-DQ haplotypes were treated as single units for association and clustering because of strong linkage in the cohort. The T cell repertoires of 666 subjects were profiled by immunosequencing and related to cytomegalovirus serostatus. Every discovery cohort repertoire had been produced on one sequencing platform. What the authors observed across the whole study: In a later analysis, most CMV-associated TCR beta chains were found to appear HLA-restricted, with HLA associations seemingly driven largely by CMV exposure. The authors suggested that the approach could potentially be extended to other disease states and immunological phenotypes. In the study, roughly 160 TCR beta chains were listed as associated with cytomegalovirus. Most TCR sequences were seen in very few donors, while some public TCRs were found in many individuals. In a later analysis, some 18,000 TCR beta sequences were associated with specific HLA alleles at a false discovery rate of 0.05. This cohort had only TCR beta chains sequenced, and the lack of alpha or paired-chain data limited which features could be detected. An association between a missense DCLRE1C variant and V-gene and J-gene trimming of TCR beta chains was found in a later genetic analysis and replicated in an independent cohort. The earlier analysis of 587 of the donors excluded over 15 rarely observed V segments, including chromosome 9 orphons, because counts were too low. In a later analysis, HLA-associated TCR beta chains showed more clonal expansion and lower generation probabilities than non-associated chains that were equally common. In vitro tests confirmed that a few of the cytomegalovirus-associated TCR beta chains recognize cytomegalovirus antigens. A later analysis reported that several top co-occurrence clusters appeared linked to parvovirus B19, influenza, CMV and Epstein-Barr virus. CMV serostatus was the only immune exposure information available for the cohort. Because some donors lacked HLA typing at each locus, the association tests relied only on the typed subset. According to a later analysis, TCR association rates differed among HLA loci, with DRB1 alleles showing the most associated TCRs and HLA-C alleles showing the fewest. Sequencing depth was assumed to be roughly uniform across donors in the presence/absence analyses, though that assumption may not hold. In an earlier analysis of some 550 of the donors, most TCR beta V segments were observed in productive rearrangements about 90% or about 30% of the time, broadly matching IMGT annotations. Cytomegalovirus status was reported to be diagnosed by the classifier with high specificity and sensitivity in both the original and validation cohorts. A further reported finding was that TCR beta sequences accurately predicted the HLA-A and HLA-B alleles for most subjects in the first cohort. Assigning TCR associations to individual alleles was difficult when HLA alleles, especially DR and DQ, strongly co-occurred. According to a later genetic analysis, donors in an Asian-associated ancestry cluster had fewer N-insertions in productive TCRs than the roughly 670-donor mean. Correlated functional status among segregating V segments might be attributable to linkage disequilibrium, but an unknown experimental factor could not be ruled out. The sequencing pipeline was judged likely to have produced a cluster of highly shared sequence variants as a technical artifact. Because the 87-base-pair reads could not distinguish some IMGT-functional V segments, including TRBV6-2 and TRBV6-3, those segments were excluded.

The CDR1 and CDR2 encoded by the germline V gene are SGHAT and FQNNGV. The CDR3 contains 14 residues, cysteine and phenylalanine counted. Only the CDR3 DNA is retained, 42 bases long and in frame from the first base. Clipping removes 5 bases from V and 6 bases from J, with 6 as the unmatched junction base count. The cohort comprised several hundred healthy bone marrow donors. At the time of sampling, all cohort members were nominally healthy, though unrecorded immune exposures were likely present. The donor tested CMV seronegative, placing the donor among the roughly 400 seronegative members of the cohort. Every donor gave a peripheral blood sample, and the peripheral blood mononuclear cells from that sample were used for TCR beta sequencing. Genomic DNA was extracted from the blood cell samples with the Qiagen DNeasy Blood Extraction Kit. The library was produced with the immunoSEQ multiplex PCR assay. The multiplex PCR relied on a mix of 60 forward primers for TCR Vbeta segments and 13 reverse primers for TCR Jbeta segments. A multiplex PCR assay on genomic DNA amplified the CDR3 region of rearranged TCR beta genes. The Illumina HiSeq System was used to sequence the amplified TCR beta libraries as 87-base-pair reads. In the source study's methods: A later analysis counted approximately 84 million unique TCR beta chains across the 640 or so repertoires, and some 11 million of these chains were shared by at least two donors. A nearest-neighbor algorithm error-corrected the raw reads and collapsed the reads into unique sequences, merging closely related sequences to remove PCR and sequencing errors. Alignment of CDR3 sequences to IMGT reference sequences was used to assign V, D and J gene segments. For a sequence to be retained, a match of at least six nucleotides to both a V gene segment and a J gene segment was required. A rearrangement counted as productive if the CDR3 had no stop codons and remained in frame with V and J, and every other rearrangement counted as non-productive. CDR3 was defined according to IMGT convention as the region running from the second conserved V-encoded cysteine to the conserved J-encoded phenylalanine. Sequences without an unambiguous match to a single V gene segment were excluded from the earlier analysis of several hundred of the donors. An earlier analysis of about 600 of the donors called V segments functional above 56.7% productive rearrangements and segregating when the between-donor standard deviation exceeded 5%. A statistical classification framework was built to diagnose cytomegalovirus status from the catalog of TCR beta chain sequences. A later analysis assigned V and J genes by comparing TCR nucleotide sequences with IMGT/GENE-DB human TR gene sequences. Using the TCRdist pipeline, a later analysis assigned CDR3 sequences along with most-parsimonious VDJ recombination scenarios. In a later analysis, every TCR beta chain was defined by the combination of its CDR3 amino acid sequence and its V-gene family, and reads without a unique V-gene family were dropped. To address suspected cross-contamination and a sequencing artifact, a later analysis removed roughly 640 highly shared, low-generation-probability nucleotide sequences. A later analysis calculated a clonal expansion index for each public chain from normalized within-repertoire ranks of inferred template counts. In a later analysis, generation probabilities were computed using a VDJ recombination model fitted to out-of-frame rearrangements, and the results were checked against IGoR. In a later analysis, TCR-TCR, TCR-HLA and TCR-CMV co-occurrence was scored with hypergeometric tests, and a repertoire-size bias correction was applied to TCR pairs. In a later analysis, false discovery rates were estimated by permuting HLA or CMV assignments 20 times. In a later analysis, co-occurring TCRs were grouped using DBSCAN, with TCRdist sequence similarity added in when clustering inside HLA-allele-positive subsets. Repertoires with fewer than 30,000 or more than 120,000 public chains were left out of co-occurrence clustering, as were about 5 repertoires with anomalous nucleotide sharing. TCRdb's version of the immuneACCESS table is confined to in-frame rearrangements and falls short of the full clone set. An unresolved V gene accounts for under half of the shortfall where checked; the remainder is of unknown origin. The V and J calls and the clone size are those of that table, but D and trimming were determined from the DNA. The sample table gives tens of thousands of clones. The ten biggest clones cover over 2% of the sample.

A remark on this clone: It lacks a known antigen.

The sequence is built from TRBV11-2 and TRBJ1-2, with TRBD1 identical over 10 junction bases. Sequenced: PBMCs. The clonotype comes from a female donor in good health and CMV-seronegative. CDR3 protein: CASSNPGTGDGYTF. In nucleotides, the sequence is TGTGCCAGCAGCAACCCCGGGACAGGGGATGGCTACACCTTC.